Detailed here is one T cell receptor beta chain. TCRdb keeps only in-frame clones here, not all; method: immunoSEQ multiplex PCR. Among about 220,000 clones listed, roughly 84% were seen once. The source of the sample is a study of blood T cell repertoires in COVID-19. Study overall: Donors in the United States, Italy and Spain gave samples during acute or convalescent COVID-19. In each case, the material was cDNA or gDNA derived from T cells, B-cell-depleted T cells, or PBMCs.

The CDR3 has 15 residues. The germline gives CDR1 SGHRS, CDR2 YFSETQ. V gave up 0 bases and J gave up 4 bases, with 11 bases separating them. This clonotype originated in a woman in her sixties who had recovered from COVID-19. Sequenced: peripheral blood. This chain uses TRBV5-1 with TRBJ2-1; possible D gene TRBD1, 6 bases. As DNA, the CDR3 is TGCGCCAGCAGCTTGGCAGGGGATCCGTACAATGAGCAGTTCTTC. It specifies CASSLAGDPYNEQFF. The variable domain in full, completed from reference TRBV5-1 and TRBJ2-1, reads KAGVTQTPRYLIKTRGQQVTLSCSPISGHRSVSWYQQTPGQGLQFLFEYFSETQRNKGNFPGRFSGRQFSNSRSEMNVSTLELGDSALYLCASSLAGDPYNEQFFGPGTRLTVL.